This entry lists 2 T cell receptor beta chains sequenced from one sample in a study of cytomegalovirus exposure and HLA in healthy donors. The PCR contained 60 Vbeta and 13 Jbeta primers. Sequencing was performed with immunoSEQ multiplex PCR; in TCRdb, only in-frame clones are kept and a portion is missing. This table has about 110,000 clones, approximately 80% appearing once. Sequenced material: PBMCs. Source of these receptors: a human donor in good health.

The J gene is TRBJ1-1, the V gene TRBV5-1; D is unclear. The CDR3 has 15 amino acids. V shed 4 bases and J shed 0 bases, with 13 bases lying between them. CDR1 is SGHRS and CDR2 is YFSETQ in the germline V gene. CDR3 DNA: TGCGCCAGCAGCAATGGCGGGGAGCTGAACACTGAAGCTTTCTTT. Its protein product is CASSNGGELNTEAFF. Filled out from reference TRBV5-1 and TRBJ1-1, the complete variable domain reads KAGVTQTPRYLIKTRGQQVTLSCSPISGHRSVSWYQQTPGQGLQFLFEYFSETQRNKGNFPGRFSGRQFSNSRSEMNVSTLELGDSALYLCASSNGGELNTEAFFGQGTRLTVV.

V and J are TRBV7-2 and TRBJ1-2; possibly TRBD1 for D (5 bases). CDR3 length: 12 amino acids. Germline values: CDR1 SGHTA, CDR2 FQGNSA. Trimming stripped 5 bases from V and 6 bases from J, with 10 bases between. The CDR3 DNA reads TGTGCCAGCAGCCCCCAGACAGATGGCTACACCTTC. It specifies CASSPQTDGYTF. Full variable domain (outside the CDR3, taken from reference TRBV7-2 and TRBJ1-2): GAGVSQSPSNKVTEKGKDVELRCDPISGHTALYWYRQSLGQGLEFLIYFQGNSAPDKSGLPSDRFSAERTGGSVSTLTIQRTQQEDSAVYLCASSPQTDGYTFGSGTRLTVV.